A single TCR beta chain is shown here with its context. The data were produced by immunoSEQ multiplex PCR, yet TCRdb's version contains in-frame clones alone and is incomplete. The sample lists over 60,000 clones; around 95% were seen once. The data belong to a study of cytomegalovirus exposure and HLA in healthy donors. Germline-derived CDR1 and CDR2 are SNHLY and FYNNEI. The ends were cut back, 7 bases at V and 0 bases at J, with 13 bases in the middle. The CDR3 has 15 residues. Sequencing was performed on PBMCs. The J gene is TRBJ2-1, the V gene TRBV2; D may be TRBD1 (6 bases). The receptor comes from a man between 18 and 29 years old in good health and CMV-seronegative. CDR3 sequence reads: CASIVDRSSYNEQFF. The CDR3 DNA follows: TGTGCCAGCATCGTAGACAGGAGCTCCTACAATGAGCAGTTCTTC.